This T cell receptor (beta chain) was found in a study of CXCR3-negative and CXCR3-positive naive CD8 T cells. Study observations and caveats: Comparably high diversity was seen in both naive subsets, and much lower diversity in memory CD8+ cells. The TRB CDR3s that CXCR3-positive naive cells carried were more hydrophobic than those of CXCR3-negative naive cells.

With respect to this clonotype: Its cognate antigen is unknown.

5' RACE that incorporated UMI labels was used to prepare the TRB cDNA libraries. After re-calling the 5' RACE reads, TCRdb lists one entry per CDR3 protein, DNA absent. The sample shows about 120,000 distinct CDR3 sequences, and about 0.34% sits with its ten largest clones. This CDR3 spans 14 amino acids. CDR1 LGHDT and CDR2 YNNKEL come from the germline V gene (reference sequence). With some 310,000 cells each, the CD8+ T cell subsets were individually sorted in triplicate. V gene TRBV3-1 combines with J gene TRBJ2-7; without DNA, the TCRdb call of TRBD1 cannot be checked. Sequencing was done on a sample of naive CXCR3+ CD8+ T cells from blood. The subset here: CD45RO-CCR7+CD27+CD95- naive CD8+ T cells expressing CXCR3 (TNR3+). The receptor's source is a human donor in good health. Some clones in this sample may be carry-over from other donors' samples. This CDR3 is CASSPEQGSYEQYF.